This T cell receptor beta chain came from a study of beta chain features in type 1 diabetes. Every isolated RNA sample was fully reverse transcribed, so sequencing captured expressed TCRB transcripts. Assay: immunoSEQ multiplex PCR; the TCRdb copy retains only in-frame clones and omits some. In the table there are 680,000 or so clones, 15% to 17% of which are singletons. From germline, CDR1 is SNHLY and CDR2 FYNNEI. The CDR3 spans 15 residues. V lost 7 bases and J lost 2; bases outside the gene matches: 9. The source material was naive CD4+ T cells from blood. The chain joins TRBV2 to TRBJ2-3; 7 bases are shared with TRBD1. The TCR originated in a man aged 18-30 years in good health. For the CDR3, the DNA is TGTGCCAGCAAGAGACAGGGTTCTGACACAGATACGCAGTATTTT. This sequence encodes CASKRQGSDTDTQYF.